In this sample, the clone carrying this T cell receptor beta chain turned up a few times. What it binds is not known. This sample was included in a study of T cells after yellow fever vaccination. Study context: SMART-Seq v4 Ultra Low Input prepared libraries from low-cell fractions.

TCRdb fed the 5' RACE reads into MiXCR, producing one record per CDR3 protein. The sample has 600,000 to 750,000 distinct CDR3 sequences, 12% seen once. The study's findings and limits: Compared with primary, the secondary response was weaker and peaked at day 5, not 15. Although most clonotypes did not, a small share appeared in both CD4 and CD8 compartments. FACS-sorted repertoires could harbor abundant contaminating bulk-population clonotypes.

Trimming stripped 8 bases from V and 4 bases from J, with 15 bases between. This CDR3 comprises 13 residues. The source is a man aged 25 to 45 who received the YFV17D yellow fever vaccine. This specimen was PBMCs, taken on the day of the yellow fever booster vaccination. The genes are TRBV12-3 or TRBV12-4 and TRBJ2-7, with TRBD1 as a possible D gene (6 bases). The CDR3 region has the DNA TGTGCCAGCGGCCTAAGTAGGGGGTACGAGCAGTACTTC. This encodes CASGLSRGYEQYF.